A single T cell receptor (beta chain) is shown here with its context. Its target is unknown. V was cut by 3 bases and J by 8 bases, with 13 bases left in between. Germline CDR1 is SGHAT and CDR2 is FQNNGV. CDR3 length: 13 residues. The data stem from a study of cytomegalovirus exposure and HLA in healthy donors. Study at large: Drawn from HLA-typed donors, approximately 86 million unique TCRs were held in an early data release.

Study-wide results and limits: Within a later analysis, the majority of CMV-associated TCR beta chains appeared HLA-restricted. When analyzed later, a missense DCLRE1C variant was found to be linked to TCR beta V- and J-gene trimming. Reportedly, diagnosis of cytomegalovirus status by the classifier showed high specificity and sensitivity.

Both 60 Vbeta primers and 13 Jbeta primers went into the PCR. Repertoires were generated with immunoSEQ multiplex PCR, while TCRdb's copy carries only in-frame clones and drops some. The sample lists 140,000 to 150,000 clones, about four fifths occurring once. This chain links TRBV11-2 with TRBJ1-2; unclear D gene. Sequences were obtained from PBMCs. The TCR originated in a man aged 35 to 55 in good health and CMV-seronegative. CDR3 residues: CASSLAGSPGYTF. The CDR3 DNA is TGTGCCAGCAGCTTGGCGGGCAGCCCCGGCTACACCTTC.